The source of this T cell receptor beta chain is a study of blood T cell repertoires in COVID-19. Turning to the study itself: Sources were T cells, B-cell-depleted T cells, or PBMCs; the material itself was cDNA or gDNA.

Losses at the gene ends were 2 bases for V and 1 base for J; bases not matched to a gene: 6. The germline CDR1 and CDR2 sequences are SGHTA and FQGTGA. The CDR3 is 17 residues long. Recruited during active infection, patients (from Seattle) were subsequently followed longitudinally. Some clones are missing from TCRdb's copy, which holds only in-frame ones; the method was immunoSEQ multiplex PCR. This table holds 95,000 or so clones, about four fifths found once. The chain links TRBV7-3 to TRBJ2-1; 9 bases are a match to TRBD2. Material: peripheral blood. The receptor comes from a man at least 80 years old with COVID-19, enrolled during active disease. As DNA, the CDR3 is TGTGCCAGCAGCTTAGTCGGCGGGAGGGGATCCTACAATGAGCAGTTCTTC. Translating gives CASSLVGGRGSYNEQFF.